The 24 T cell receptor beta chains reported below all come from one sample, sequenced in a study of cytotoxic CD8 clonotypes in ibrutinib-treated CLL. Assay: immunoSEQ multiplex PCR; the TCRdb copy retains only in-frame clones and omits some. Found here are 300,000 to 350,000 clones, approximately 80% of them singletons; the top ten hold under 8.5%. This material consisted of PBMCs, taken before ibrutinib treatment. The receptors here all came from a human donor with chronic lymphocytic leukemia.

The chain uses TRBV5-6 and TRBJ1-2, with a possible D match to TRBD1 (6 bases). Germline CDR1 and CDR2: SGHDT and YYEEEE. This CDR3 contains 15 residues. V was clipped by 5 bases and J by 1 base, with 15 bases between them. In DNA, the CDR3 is TGTGCCAGCAGTTTTCGGGACACCCTTAACTATGGCTACACCTTC. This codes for CASSFRDTLNYGYTF.

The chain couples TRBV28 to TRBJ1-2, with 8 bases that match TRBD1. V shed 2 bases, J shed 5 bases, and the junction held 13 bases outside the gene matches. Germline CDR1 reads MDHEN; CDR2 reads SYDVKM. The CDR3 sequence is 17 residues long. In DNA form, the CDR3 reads TGTGCCAGCAGTTTAAGAGGCCAGGGGGCGATTAATTATGGCTACACCTTC. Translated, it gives CASSLRGQGAINYGYTF.

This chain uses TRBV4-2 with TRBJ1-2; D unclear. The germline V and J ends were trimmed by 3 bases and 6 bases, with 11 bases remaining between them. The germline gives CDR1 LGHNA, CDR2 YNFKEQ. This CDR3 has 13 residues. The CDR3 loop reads CASSQATGNGYTF. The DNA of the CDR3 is TGTGCCAGCAGCCAGGCGACGGGGAATGGCTACACCTTC.

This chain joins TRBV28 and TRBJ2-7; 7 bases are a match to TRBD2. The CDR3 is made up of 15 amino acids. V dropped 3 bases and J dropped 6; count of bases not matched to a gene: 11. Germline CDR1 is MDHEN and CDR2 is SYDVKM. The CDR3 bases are TGTGCCAGCAGTTTTCTCAGCGGGATCTCAGGCGAGCAGTACTTC. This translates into CASSFLSGISGEQYF. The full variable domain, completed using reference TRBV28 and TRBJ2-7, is DVKVTQSSRYLVKRTGEKVFLECVQDMDHENMFWYRQDPGLGLRLIYFSYDVKMKEKGDIPEGYSVSREKKERFSLILESASTNQTSMYLCASSFLSGISGEQYFGPGTRLTVT.

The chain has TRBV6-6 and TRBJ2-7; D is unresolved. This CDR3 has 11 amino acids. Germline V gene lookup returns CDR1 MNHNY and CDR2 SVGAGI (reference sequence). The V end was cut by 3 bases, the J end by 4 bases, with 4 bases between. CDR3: CASSYEYEQYF. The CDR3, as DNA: TGTGCCAGCAGTTATGAGTACGAGCAGTACTTC.

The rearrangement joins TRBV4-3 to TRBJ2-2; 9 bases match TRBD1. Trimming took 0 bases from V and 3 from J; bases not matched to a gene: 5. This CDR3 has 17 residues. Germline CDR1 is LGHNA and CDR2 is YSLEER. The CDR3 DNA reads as TGCGCCAGCAGCCAAGATCGAAGGACAGGGGACACCGGGGAGCTGTTTTTT. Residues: CASSQDRRTGDTGELFF.

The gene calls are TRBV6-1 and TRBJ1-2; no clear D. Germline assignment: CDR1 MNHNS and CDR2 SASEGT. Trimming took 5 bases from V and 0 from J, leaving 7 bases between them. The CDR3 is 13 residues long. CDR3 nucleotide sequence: TGTGCCAGCAGTCGTACTGCTAACTATGGCTACACCTTC. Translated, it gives CASSRTANYGYTF.

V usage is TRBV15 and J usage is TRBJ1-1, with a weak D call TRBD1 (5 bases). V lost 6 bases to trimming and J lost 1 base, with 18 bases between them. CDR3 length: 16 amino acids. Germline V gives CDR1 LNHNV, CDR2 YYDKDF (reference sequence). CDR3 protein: CATRGRRDLQNTEAFF. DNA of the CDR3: TGTGCCACCAGAGGACGCAGGGATCTTCAGAACACTGAAGCTTTCTTT.

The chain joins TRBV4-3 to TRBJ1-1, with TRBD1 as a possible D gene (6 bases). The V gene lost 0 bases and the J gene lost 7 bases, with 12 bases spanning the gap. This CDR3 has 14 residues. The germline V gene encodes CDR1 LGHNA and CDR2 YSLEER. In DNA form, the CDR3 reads TGCGCCAGCAGCCAAGAACGGGGGCCTTATGAAGCTTTCTTT. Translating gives CASSQERGPYEAFF.

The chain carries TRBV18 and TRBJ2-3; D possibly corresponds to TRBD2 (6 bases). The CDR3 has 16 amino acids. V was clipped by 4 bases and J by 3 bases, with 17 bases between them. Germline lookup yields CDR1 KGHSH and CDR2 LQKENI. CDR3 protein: CASSRRDGGGTDTQYF. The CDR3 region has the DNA TGTGCCAGCTCACGTAGGGACGGTGGAGGGACAGATACGCAGTATTTT.

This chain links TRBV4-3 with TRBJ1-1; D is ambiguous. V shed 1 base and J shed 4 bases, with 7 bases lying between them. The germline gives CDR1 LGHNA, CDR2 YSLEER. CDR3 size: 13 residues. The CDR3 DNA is TGCGCCAGCAGCCAAGGGATTCGCACTGAAGCTTTCTTT. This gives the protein CASSQGIRTEAFF.

The CDR3 protein is CASSITPGNTEAFF. Written as DNA, the CDR3 is TGTGCCAGCAGTATCACACCAGGGAACACTGAAGCTTTCTTT. The chain has TRBV27 and TRBJ1-1; D uncertain. Germline V gene data show CDR1 as MNHEY and CDR2 as SMNVEV (reference sequence). This CDR3 is 14 amino acids long. V lost 5 bases and J 1 base, leaving 11 bases between the germline ends.

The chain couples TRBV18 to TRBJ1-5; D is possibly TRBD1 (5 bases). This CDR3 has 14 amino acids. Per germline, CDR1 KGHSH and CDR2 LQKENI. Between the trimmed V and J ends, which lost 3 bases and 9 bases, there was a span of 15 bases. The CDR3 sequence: CASSPQGLGGPQHF. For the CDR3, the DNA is TGTGCCAGCTCACCCCAGGGTCTGGGTGGGCCCCAGCATTTT.

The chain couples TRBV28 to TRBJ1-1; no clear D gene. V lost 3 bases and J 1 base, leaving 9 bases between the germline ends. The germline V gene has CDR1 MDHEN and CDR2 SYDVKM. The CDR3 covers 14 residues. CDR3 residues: CASSLGRENTEAFF. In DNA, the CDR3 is TGTGCCAGCAGTTTGGGCAGAGAGAACACTGAAGCTTTCTTT.

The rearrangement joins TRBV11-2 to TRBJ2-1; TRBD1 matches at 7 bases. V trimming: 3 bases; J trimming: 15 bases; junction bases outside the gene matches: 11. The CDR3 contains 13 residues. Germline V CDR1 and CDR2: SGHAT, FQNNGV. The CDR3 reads CASSLGQYNGGFF. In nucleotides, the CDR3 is TGTGCCAGCAGCTTGGGACAGTACAATGGAGGGTTCTTC. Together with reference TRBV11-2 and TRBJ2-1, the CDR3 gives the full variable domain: EAGVAQSPRYKIIEKRQSVAFWCNPISGHATLYWYQQILGQGPKLLIQFQNNGVVDDSQLPKDRFSAERLKGVDSTLKIQPAKLEDSAVYLCASSLGQYNGGFFGPGTRLTVL.

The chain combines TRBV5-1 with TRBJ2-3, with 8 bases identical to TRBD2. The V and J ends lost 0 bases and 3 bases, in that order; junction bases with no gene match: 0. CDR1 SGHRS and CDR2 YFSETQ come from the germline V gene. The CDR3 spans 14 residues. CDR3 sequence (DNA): TGCGCCAGCAGCTTGGGACTAGCGACAGATACGCAGTATTTT. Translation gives CASSLGLATDTQYF.

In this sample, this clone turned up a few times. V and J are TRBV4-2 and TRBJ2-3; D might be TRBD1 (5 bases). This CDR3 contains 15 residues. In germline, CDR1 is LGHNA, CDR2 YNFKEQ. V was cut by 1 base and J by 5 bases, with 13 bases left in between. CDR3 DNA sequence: TGTGCCAGCAGCCAAGCGGAAGGGGTTGGAGATACGCAGTATTTT. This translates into CASSQAEGVGDTQYF.

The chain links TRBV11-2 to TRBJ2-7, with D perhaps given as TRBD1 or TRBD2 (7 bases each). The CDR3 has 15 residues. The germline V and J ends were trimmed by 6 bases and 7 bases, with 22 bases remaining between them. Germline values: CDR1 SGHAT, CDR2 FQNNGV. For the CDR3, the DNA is TGTGCCAGCAGTCCCGACTGGCCTCAGGGGGGGGAGCAGTACTTC. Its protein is CASSPDWPQGGEQYF.

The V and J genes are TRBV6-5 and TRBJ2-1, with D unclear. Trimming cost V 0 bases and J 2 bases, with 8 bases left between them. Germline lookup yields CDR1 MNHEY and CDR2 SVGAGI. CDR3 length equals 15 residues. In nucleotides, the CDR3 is TGTGCCAGCAGTTACTCGACCCAGGCCTACAATGAGCAGTTCTTC. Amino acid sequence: CASSYSTQAYNEQFF.

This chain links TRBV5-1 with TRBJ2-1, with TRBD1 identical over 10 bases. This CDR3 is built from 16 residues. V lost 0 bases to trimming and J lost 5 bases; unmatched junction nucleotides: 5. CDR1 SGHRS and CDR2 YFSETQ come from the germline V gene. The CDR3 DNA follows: TGCGCCAGCAGCTTGGCCCGACAGGGGGCTGACAATGAGCAGTTCTTC. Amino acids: CASSLARQGADNEQFF.

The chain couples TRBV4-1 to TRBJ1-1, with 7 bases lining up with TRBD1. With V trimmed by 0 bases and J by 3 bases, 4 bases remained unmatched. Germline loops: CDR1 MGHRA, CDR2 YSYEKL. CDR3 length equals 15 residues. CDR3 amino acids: CASSQERQGDTEAFF. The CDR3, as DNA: TGCGCCAGCAGCCAAGAACGACAGGGAGACACTGAAGCTTTCTTT.

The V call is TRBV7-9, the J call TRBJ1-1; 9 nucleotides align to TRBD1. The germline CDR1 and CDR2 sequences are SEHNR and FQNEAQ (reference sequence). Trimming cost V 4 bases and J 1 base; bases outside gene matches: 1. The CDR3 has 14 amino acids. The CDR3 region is CASSSGQGNTEAFF. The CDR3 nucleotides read TGTGCCAGCAGCTCGGGACAGGGGAACACTGAAGCTTTCTTT.

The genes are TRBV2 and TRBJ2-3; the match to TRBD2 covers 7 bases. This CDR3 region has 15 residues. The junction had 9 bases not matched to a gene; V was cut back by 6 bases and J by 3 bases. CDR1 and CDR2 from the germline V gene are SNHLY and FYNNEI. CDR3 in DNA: TGTGCCAGCAGAGCTCTAGGGGAGGGAACAGATACGCAGTATTTT. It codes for CASRALGEGTDTQYF.

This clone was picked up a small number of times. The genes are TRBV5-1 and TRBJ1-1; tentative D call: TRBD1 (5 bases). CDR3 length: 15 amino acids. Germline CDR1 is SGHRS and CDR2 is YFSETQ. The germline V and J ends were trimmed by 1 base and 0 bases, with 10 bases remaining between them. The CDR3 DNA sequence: TGCGCCAGCAGCTTGAATACAGGCATGAACACTGAAGCTTTCTTT. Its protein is CASSLNTGMNTEAFF.